These 21 T cell receptor beta chains were all obtained from the same sample, sequenced in a study of blood T cell repertoires in COVID-19. Clones were read by immunoSEQ multiplex PCR, and TCRdb kept only the in-frame ones, dropping some. The data contain 85,000 to 95,000 clones, about 87% of them singletons. The specimen was peripheral blood. These receptors all come from a human donor with acute or convalescent COVID-19. The donor label of this sample is uncertain.

The chain combines TRBV30 with TRBJ1-1, with D maybe TRBD1 (5 bases). V lost 8 bases, J lost 3 bases, and 19 bases lay in between. This CDR3 has 14 residues. Germline V gene lookup returns CDR1 GTSNPN and CDR2 SVGIG (reference sequence). CDR3 protein: CALIALLGDTEAFF. CDR3 nucleotide sequence: TGTGCCCTCATTGCACTTCTAGGGGACACTGAAGCTTTCTTT.

This clone is a singleton in its sample. The chain joins TRBV3-1 (or the pseudogene TRBV3-2) to TRBJ2-3; TRBD2 agrees at 8 bases. Germline lookup yields CDR1 LGHDT and CDR2 YNNKEL (reference sequence). V lost 6 bases and J lost 1; bases outside the gene matches: 9. The CDR3 is made up of 16 amino acids. The CDR3 nucleotides read TGTGCCAGCAGGGGAGTCGGGGGGGCTGGCACAGATACGCAGTATTTT. It codes for CASRGVGGAGTDTQYF.

This sequence joins TRBV7-2 and TRBJ1-2, with TRBD1 matching 8 bases. This CDR3 has 17 amino acids. The V gene's germline CDR1 is SGHTA and CDR2 FQGNSA. J gave up 2 bases and V 5 bases, and 13 bases lay outside the gene matches. CDR3 amino acids: CASSPRTGLITNYGYTF. The DNA of the CDR3 is TGTGCCAGCAGCCCGAGGACAGGGTTGATCACCAACTATGGCTACACCTTC.

The chain links TRBV5-1 to TRBJ1-6; D uncertain. The CDR3 extends over 14 amino acids. CDR1 and CDR2 from the germline V gene are SGHRS and YFSETQ. V was cut by 1 base and J by 5 bases, with 7 bases left in between. The CDR3 nucleotides read TGCGCCAGCAGCTTGACAGAAAATAATTCACCCCTCCACTTT. Its protein is CASSLTENNSPLHF.

This chain connects TRBV7-2 to TRBJ2-7, with a possible D match to TRBD1 (5 bases). The CDR3 consists of 15 residues. The V gene lost 1 base and the J gene lost 4 bases, with 14 bases spanning the gap. CDR1 and CDR2 from the germline V gene are SGHTA and FQGNSA. Written as DNA, the CDR3 is TGTGCCAGCAGCTTAGTGGCAGGGTCAGTGTACGAGCAGTACTTC. This encodes CASSLVAGSVYEQYF.

The chain carries TRBV9 and TRBJ1-1, with 8 bases aligning to TRBD1. V lost 0 bases and J lost 4; bases outside the gene matches: 8. Per germline, CDR1 SGDLS and CDR2 YYNGEE. This CDR3 region has 16 residues. CDR3 sequence (DNA): TGTGCCAGCAGCGTAGCCCCCAGGGGGCTAGGCACTGAAGCTTTCTTT. The encoded protein is CASSVAPRGLGTEAFF.

This chain connects TRBV27 to TRBJ2-3, with 7 bases identical to TRBD2. The CDR3 has 15 residues. CDR1 MNHEY and CDR2 SMNVEV come from the germline V gene (reference sequence). V trimming: 6 bases; J trimming: 0 bases; junction bases outside the gene matches: 6. DNA of the CDR3: TGTGCCAGCAGACAGCGGGGAAGTAGCACAGATACGCAGTATTTT. It translates to CASRQRGSSTDTQYF.

The genes are TRBV28 and TRBJ2-7, with a tentative D call TRBD1 (6 bases). The CDR3 contains 15 residues. CDR1 is MDHEN, CDR2 SYDVKM, per germline. V was clipped by 1 base and J by 5 bases, with 15 bases between them. Here the CDR3 reads CASSLFVTGNNEQYF. The CDR3, as DNA: TGTGCCAGCAGTTTATTCGTAACAGGGAACAACGAGCAGTACTTC. Combining the CDR3 with reference TRBV28 and TRBJ2-7 gives the whole variable domain DVKVTQSSRYLVKRTGEKVFLECVQDMDHENMFWYRQDPGLGLRLIYFSYDVKMKEKGDIPEGYSVSREKKERFSLILESASTNQTSMYLCASSLFVTGNNEQYFGPGTRLTVT.

This sequence joins TRBV21-1 and TRBJ1-4; TRBD1, the table's D call, lacks a check against the DNA. TRBV21-1 constitutes a pseudogene. This CDR3 is 17 amino acids long. DNA of the CDR3: TGTGCCAGCACCGAGGAGGGGGCGCGACCAACTAATGAAAAACTGTTTTTT. Its protein product is CASTEEGARPTNEKLFF.

This chain links TRBV6-5 with TRBJ2-2, with D possibly being TRBD2 (7 bases). CDR1 MNHEY and CDR2 SVGAGI come from the germline V gene. This CDR3 spans 14 amino acids. With 9 bases removed from V and 6 bases from J, the gap between germline ends came to 17 bases. The CDR3 DNA is TGTGCCAGTAGGAGGGGGGGCGTTGCCGGGGAGCTGTTTTTT. As protein: CASRRGGVAGELFF.

The chain employs TRBV6-5 and TRBJ1-4; weak D call: TRBD1 (6 bases). The CDR3 contains 13 residues. Germline assignment: CDR1 MNHEY and CDR2 SVGAGI. The V gene lost 8 bases and the J gene lost 3 bases, with 10 bases spanning the gap. The CDR3: CASLGQPNEKLFF. The CDR3 DNA sequence: TGTGCCAGCCTCGGACAGCCTAATGAAAAACTGTTTTTT.

V is TRBV5-1 and J is TRBJ1-1; 7 nucleotides agree with TRBD1. V gave up 3 bases and J gave up 10 bases; unmatched junction bases: 9. The CDR3 has 13 amino acids. Germline V CDR1 and CDR2: SGHRS, YFSETQ. Here the CDR3 reads CASSSGQVPGAFF. In DNA, the CDR3 is TGCGCCAGCAGCTCAGGACAGGTACCAGGAGCTTTCTTT.

V and J are TRBV2 and TRBJ2-4, with 7 bases fitting TRBD1. This CDR3 spans 15 amino acids. The ends lost 4 bases at V and 1 base at J; junction bases unmatched: 4. Looked up from germline, CDR1 is SNHLY and CDR2 is FYNNEI. The CDR3 spells CASSAPTGAKNIQYF. DNA of the CDR3: TGTGCCAGCAGTGCCCCGACAGGGGCCAAAAACATTCAGTACTTC.

The rearrangement joins TRBV4-2 to TRBJ1-2, with D maybe TRBD1 (5 bases). Trimming took off 2 bases at V and 6 bases at J, with 13 bases between the two ends. This CDR3 is built from 14 residues. CDR1 LGHNA and CDR2 YNFKEQ come from the germline V gene. CDR3 nucleotides: TGTGCCAGCAGCCAACCGGGTGGGGGGGATGGCTACACCTTC. It specifies CASSQPGGGDGYTF.

In this sample, this clone turned up a few times. This chain connects TRBV27 to TRBJ2-7; the match to TRBD2 covers 7 bases. V trimming: 0 bases; J trimming: 4 bases; junction bases outside the gene matches: 6. The germline CDR1 and CDR2 sequences are MNHEY and SMNVEV (reference sequence). CDR3 length: 15 residues. This CDR3 is CASSLSSGGPYEQYF. In nucleotides, the CDR3 is TGTGCCAGCAGTTTATCTTCGGGGGGACCTTACGAGCAGTACTTC.

The V gene is TRBV5-1, the J gene TRBJ2-1; 9 nucleotides align to TRBD2. V dropped 2 bases and J dropped 8; count of bases not matched to a gene: 5. Germline CDR1 is SGHRS and CDR2 is YFSETQ. The CDR3 is 14 residues long. The CDR3 region has the DNA TGCGCCAGCAGCTTCCGCGGGGGGGTTGATGAGCAGTTCTTC. Its protein is CASSFRGGVDEQFF.

This clone was recorded only once. This rearrangement joins TRBV28 to TRBJ1-6; possibly TRBD1 for D (5 bases). Germline V gives CDR1 MDHEN, CDR2 SYDVKM. The CDR3 length is 15 residues. The V end lost 3 bases, the J end lost 6 bases, and 12 bases lay between the germline ends. CDR3 loop: CASSFGTGVNSPLHF. DNA of the CDR3: TGTGCCAGCAGTTTCGGAACGGGGGTTAATTCACCCCTCCACTTT.

The chain employs TRBV5-4 and TRBJ1-1, with 9 nucleotides matching TRBD1. V shed 1 base, J shed 6 bases, and the junction held 4 bases outside the gene matches. Germline V gene data show CDR1 as SGHNT and CDR2 as YYREEE (reference sequence). The CDR3 contains 14 residues. CDR3 amino acids: CASSLRQGVPEAFF. In DNA form, the CDR3 reads TGTGCCAGCAGCTTGCGACAGGGGGTACCTGAAGCTTTCTTT.

The J gene is TRBJ1-2, the V gene TRBV28, with a weak D call TRBD1 (6 bases). The ends were cut back, 3 bases at V and 8 bases at J, with 22 bases in the middle. In germline, CDR1 is MDHEN, CDR2 SYDVKM. The CDR3 runs 16 residues. The CDR3 DNA reads as TGTGCCAGCAGTTTTTTTATCGGGACAAGAAATTTGGGCTACACCTTC. This gives the protein CASSFFIGTRNLGYTF.

The CDR3 loop is CATQAGGSKNIQYF. The DNA of the CDR3 is TGTGCCACTCAAGCGGGGGGCTCCAAAAACATTCAGTACTTC. The rearrangement joins TRBV28 to TRBJ2-4; 9 bases map to TRBD2. Germline trimming cut 10 bases from V and 2 bases from J; bases unmatched to any gene: 6. CDR1 is MDHEN and CDR2 is SYDVKM in the germline V gene. The CDR3 covers 14 residues.

The chain recombines TRBV6-5 with TRBJ2-5, with 8 nucleotides matching TRBD2. The CDR3 is made up of 16 amino acids. V dropped 0 bases and J dropped 4; count of bases not matched to a gene: 7. CDR1 is MNHEY, CDR2 SVGAGI, per germline. CDR3 coding DNA: TGTGCCAGCAGTTACTCCTCTCGGGGGGGAGGAGAGACCCAGTACTTC. Amino acid sequence: CASSYSSRGGGETQYF.